This T cell receptor beta chain is drawn from a study of blood T cell repertoires in COVID-19. The sample holds a few counts of this clone. The germline V gene has CDR1 MRHNA and CDR2 SNTAGT. V lost 4 bases, J lost 1 base, and 3 bases stayed unmatched. There are 14 residues in the CDR3. Profiling relied on immunoSEQ multiplex PCR, and the TCRdb table lists in-frame clones only, not all of them. The sample holds 37,000 or so clones, roughly 90% seen once. Sequenced: peripheral blood. The chain carries TRBV6-4 and TRBJ1-1; 7 positions agree with TRBD1. This TCR came from a human donor in a cohort sampled during active COVID-19. CDR3: CASSAGQENTEAFF. The CDR3 DNA sequence: TGTGCCAGCAGTGCCGGACAGGAGAACACTGAAGCTTTCTTT.